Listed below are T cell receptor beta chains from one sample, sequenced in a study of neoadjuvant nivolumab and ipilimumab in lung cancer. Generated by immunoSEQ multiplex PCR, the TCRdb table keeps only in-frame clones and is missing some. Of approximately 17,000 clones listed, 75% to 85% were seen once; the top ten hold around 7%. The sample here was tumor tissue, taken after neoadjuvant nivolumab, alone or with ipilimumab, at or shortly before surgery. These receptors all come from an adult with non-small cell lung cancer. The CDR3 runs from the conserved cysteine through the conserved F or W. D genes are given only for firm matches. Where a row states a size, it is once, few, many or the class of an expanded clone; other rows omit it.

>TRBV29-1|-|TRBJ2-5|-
CSVEISNRGTQYF
TGCAGCGTTGAAATTAGCAACCGAGGGACCCAGTACTTC
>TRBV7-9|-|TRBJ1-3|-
CASSLAQVNGNTIYF
TGTGCCAGCAGCTTAGCACAGGTTAATGGAAACACCATATATTTT
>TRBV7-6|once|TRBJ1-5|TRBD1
CASSLLPVTGNQPQHF
TGTGCCAGCAGCCTTCTCCCTGTGACAGGGAATCAGCCCCAGCATTTT
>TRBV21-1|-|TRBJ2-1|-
CASSIPGQGDYNEQFF
TGTGCCAGCAGCATCCCGGGACAGGGGGACTACAATGAGCAGTTCTTC
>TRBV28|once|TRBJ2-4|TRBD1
CASWDSAKNIQYF
TGTGCCAGCTGGGACAGTGCCAAAAACATTCAGTACTTC
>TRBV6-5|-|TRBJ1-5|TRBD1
CASSRQGAKEPQHF
TGTGCCAGCAGCCGACAGGGGGCAAAGGAGCCCCAGCATTTT
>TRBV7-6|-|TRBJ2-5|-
CASKKGETQYF
TGTGCCAGCAAAAAAGGGGAGACCCAGTACTTC
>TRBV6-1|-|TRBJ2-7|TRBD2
CASSATSGSMGEQYF
TGTGCCAGCAGTGCAACTAGCGGGAGCATGGGCGAGCAGTACTTC
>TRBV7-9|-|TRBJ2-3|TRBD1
CASTLTGASTDTQYF
TGTGCCAGCACCTTGACAGGGGCCAGCACAGATACGCAGTATTTT
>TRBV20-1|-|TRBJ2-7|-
CSAGVIEQYF
TGCAGTGCTGGGGTTATAGAGCAGTACTTC
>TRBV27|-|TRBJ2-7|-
CASSLWGQGENYEQYF
TGTGCCAGCAGTTTATGGGGGCAGGGCGAAAACTACGAGCAGTACTTC
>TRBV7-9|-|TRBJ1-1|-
CASSRGRRNTEAFF
TGTGCCAGCAGCCGGGGGAGAAGAAACACTGAAGCTTTCTTT
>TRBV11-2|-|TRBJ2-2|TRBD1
CASSSMTGATGELFF
TGTGCCAGCAGCTCGATGACAGGGGCCACCGGGGAGCTGTTTTTT
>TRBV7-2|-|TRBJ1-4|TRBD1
CASSLNRGRNEKLFF
TGTGCCAGCAGCTTAAACAGGGGGCGGAATGAAAAACTGTTTTTT
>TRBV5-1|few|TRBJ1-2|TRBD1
CASSSYRDSHHNYGYTF
TGCGCCAGCAGCTCATATAGGGACAGCCATCATAACTATGGCTACACCTTC
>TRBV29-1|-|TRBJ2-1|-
CSVRAYNEQFF
TGCAGCGTTCGGGCTTACAATGAGCAGTTCTTC
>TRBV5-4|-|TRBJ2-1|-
CASSFRERNEQFF
TGTGCCAGCAGCTTCAGGGAGAGGAATGAGCAGTTCTTC
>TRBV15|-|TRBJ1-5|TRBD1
CATSRDRADRGRQPQHF
TGTGCCACCAGCAGAGATCGGGCTGACAGGGGGCGTCAGCCCCAGCATTTT
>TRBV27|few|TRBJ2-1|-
CASSSSGINEQFF
TGTGCCAGCAGTTCATCCGGGATCAATGAGCAGTTCTTC